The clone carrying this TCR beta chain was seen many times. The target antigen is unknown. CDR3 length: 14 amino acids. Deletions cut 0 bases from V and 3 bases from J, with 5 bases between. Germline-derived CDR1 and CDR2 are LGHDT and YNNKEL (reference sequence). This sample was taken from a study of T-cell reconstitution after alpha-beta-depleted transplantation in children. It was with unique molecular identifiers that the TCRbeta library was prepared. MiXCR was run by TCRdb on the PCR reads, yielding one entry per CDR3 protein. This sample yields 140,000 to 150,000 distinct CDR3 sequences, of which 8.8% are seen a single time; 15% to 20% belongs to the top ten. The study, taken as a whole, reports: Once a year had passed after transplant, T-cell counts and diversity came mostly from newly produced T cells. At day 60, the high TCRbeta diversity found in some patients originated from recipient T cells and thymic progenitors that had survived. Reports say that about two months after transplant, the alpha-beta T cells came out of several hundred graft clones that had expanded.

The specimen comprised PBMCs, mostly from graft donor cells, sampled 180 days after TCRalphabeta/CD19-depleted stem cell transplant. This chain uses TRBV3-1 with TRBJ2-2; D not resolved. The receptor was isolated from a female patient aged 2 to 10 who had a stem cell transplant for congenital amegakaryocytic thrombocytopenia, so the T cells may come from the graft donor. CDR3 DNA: TGTGCCAGCAGCCAAGAAGTTTACACCGGGGAGCTGTTTTTT. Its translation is CASSQEVYTGELFF.